This T cell receptor beta chain was profiled in a study of patients and donors after allogeneic stem cell transplantation. This CDR3 is 12 amino acids long. Trimming left V 3 bases short and J 7 bases short, with 9 bases between. Germline loops: CDR1 SEHNR, CDR2 FQNEAQ (reference sequence). TCRdb re-called the RT-PCR reads with MiXCR, one entry per CDR3 protein. The data hold tens of thousands of distinct CDR3 sequences, with around a third observed a single time. The rearrangement links TRBV7-9 to TRBJ2-5; no clear D gene. Sequencing was carried out using blood, either unsorted or a sorted T cell fraction (not recorded which). The TCR was taken from a human donor who was either an allogeneic HSCT recipient or a stem cell or donor lymphocyte infusion donor (not recorded which). It is not recorded whose cells these are; they may come from a transplant donor. This CDR3 is CASSFEAGTQYF. The CDR3 nucleotides are TGTGCCAGCAGCTTTGAGGCCGGGACCCAGTACTTC.